This entry lists 30 T cell receptor beta chains sequenced from one sample in a study of shared clonotypes between healthy human individuals. Naive CD8 cells lacked CD45RO, underwent positive selection for CCR7 and left out terminally differentiated effector memory CD45RA+ cells. Clones were sequenced by immunoSEQ multiplex PCR, and TCRdb holds only the in-frame ones, with some missing. The sample has 800,000 to 950,000 clones; around 96% are singletons. The sequenced material came from naive CD8+ T cells sorted from blood. The receptor source for this set is a man aged 30 to 39 in good health.

The chain employs TRBV7-6 and TRBJ1-4; no clear D. The CDR3 runs 14 residues. Germline values: CDR1 SGHVS, CDR2 FNYEAQ. Trimming removed 1 base from V and 4 bases from J, with 7 bases in between. DNA of the CDR3: TGTGCCAGCAGCTTAGACTACCTTAATGAAAAACTGTTTTTT. The encoded protein is CASSLDYLNEKLFF.

The chain links TRBV19 to TRBJ2-3, with TRBD1 matching 7 bases. The ends lost 1 base at V and 2 bases at J; junction bases unmatched: 3. From germline, CDR1 is LNHDA and CDR2 SQIVND (reference sequence). The CDR3 spans 15 residues. CDR3 amino acids: CASSIVGTVTDTQYF. The CDR3 DNA sequence: TGTGCCAGTAGTATAGTTGGGACAGTCACAGATACGCAGTATTTT.

This clone is a singleton in its sample. V gene TRBV5-6 combines with J gene TRBJ1-5; TRBD1 matches at 7 bases. CDR1 is SGHDT and CDR2 is YYEEEE in the germline V gene. V lost 0 bases, J lost 5 bases, and 5 bases stayed unmatched. The CDR3 length is 15 residues. The CDR3 DNA reads TGTGCCAGCAGCTTGGGAACAGGGGATCATCAGCCCCAGCATTTT. Protein: CASSLGTGDHQPQHF. Looking up the rest from reference TRBV5-6 and TRBJ1-5 gives the full variable domain: DAGVTQSPTHLIKTRGQQVTLRCSPKSGHDTVSWYQQALGQGPQFIFQYYEEEERQRGNFPDRFSGHQFPNYSSELNVNALLLGDSALYLCASSLGTGDHQPQHFGDGTRLSIL.

This rearrangement joins TRBV7-2 to TRBJ1-5; D gene unclear. The CDR3 sequence is 15 residues long. Trimming left V 5 bases short and J 5 bases short, with 16 bases between. The V gene's germline CDR1 is SGHTA and CDR2 FQGNSA. In DNA, the CDR3 is TGTGCCAGCAGCAGAGCCGGGAGGATGGATCAGCCCCAGCATTTT. Encoded protein: CASSRAGRMDQPQHF.

V is TRBV19 and J is TRBJ2-3; 7 bases align to TRBD2. CDR1 and CDR2 from the germline V gene are LNHDA and SQIVND (reference sequence). This CDR3 is 13 amino acids long. V shed 8 bases, J shed 4 bases, and the junction held 6 bases outside the gene matches. This CDR3 is CASGGGGADTQYF. The CDR3 DNA reads as TGTGCCAGTGGTGGGGGAGGGGCAGATACGCAGTATTTT.

The V and J genes are TRBV29-1 and TRBJ2-3; D is uncertain. This CDR3 spans 13 amino acids. V gave up 8 bases and J gave up 2 bases, with 14 bases separating them. CDR1 and CDR2 from the germline V gene are SQVTM and ANQGSEA. The CDR3 region is CSFPTPSTDTQYF. CDR3 nucleotides: TGCAGCTTCCCTACCCCTTCCACAGATACGCAGTATTTT.

Comments on this clone: This CDR3 is also generated by other DNA sequences in the sample. The genes are TRBV27 and TRBJ2-7, with 7 bases that match TRBD1. Germline trimming cut 0 bases from V and 2 bases from J; bases unmatched to any gene: 1. This CDR3 spans 14 amino acids. CDR1 and CDR2 (germline): MNHEY, SMNVEV (reference sequence). CDR3 bases: TGTGCCAGCAGTTTATCGGGACAGACCTACGAGCAGTACTTC. This translates into CASSLSGQTYEQYF.

The chain couples TRBV10-2 to TRBJ2-5, with TRBD1 as a possible D gene (5 bases). V shed 3 bases and J shed 4 bases, with 12 bases lying between them. CDR3 size: 14 residues. Germline V gene lookup returns CDR1 WSHSY and CDR2 SAAADI. This CDR3 is CASSDGAKIETQYF. DNA for the CDR3: TGCGCCAGCAGTGATGGGGCAAAAATAGAGACCCAGTACTTC.

The V gene is TRBV29-1, the J gene TRBJ2-7; 9 bases agree with TRBD1. The V segment lost 6 bases and the J segment 3 bases; nucleotides outside the gene matches: 6. Per the germline V gene, CDR1 is SQVTM and CDR2 is ANQGSEA. There are 13 residues in the CDR3. The CDR3 DNA follows: TGCAGCGTCGTCGGGACAGGGTTCTACGAGCAGTACTTC. This encodes CSVVGTGFYEQYF.

This chain links TRBV7-9 with TRBJ2-3, with 14 bases that match TRBD2. The CDR3 spans 16 residues. CDR1 and CDR2 from the germline V gene are SEHNR and FQNEAQ (reference sequence). The V gene end was trimmed by 8 bases and the J gene end by 5 bases; junction bases not matched to a gene: 9. The CDR3 sequence is CASDSGTSGSGDTQYF. The CDR3 nucleotides read TGTGCCAGCGATTCCGGGACTAGCGGGAGCGGAGATACGCAGTATTTT.

This sequence joins TRBV5-1 and TRBJ2-1, with a weak D call TRBD2 (6 bases). The CDR3 spans 14 residues. V was pared by 4 bases and J by 9 bases, with 17 bases between. In germline, CDR1 is SGHRS, CDR2 YFSETQ. The CDR3 DNA sequence: TGCGCCAGCAGCCTGACTAGTAGAACTGGTGAGCAGTTCTTC. Translation: CASSLTSRTGEQFF.

The rearrangement links TRBV7-9 to TRBJ1-4; D is possibly TRBD1 (6 bases). From germline, CDR1 is SEHNR and CDR2 FQNEAQ (reference sequence). The V end lost 2 bases, the J end lost 8 bases, and 12 bases lay between the germline ends. The CDR3 has 14 residues. CDR3: CASSLSQGREKLFF. The CDR3 nucleotides read TGTGCCAGCAGCTTAAGTCAGGGGCGGGAAAAACTGTTTTTT.

The chain links TRBV7-9 to TRBJ1-1, with D perhaps TRBD1 (6 bases). Germline V CDR1 and CDR2: SEHNR, FQNEAQ (reference sequence). This CDR3 region has 15 residues. The V gene lost 4 bases and the J gene lost 1 base, with 13 bases spanning the gap. CDR3 region: CASSSTGFANTEAFF. The CDR3 bases are TGTGCCAGCAGCTCTACAGGGTTTGCGAACACTGAAGCTTTCTTT.

The genes are TRBV7-9 and TRBJ2-2; TRBD2 might be the D (5 bases). Germline CDR1 SEHNR, CDR2 FQNEAQ (reference sequence). V gave up 1 base and J gave up 5 bases, with 8 bases separating them. The CDR3 consists of 14 residues. CDR3 amino acids: CASSLVSGTGELFF. CDR3 coding DNA: TGTGCCAGCAGCTTAGTCTCGGGGACCGGGGAGCTGTTTTTT.

J is TRBJ2-7 and V is TRBV2; 9 nucleotides agree with TRBD1. Germline lookup yields CDR1 SNHLY and CDR2 FYNNEI. V dropped 2 bases and J dropped 7; count of bases not matched to a gene: 9. CDR3 size: 15 residues. CDR3 sequence reads: CASSESRGQGREQYF. Written as DNA, the CDR3 is TGTGCCAGCAGTGAAAGTAGGGGACAGGGAAGAGAGCAGTACTTC.

This chain connects TRBV11-2 to TRBJ2-7; maybe TRBD1 (6 bases). Germline assignment: CDR1 SGHAT and CDR2 FQNNGV. Trimming took 5 bases from V and 6 from J, leaving 20 bases between them. This CDR3 has 15 amino acids. DNA for the CDR3: TGTGCCAGCAGCACCCGGCAGGGGTTTATGCTCGAGCAGTACTTC. Translation: CASSTRQGFMLEQYF.

J is TRBJ2-7 and V is TRBV15, with D hard to call. This CDR3 contains 14 residues. V was clipped by 3 bases and J by 0 bases, with 9 bases between them. Germline CDR1 is LNHNV and CDR2 is YYDKDF (reference sequence). The CDR3 bases are TGTGCCACCAGCAGGTTAATGAGCTCCTACGAGCAGTACTTC. Translating it yields CATSRLMSSYEQYF.

The V and J genes are TRBV11-2 and TRBJ2-3; 7 nucleotides align to TRBD2. Germline V gene lookup returns CDR1 SGHAT and CDR2 FQNNGV. With 5 bases clipped from V and 2 bases from J, the junction kept 10 bases outside the gene matches. The CDR3 loop spans 16 amino acids. The CDR3 sequence: CASSRLGAGATDTQYF. CDR3 in DNA: TGTGCCAGCAGCCGTTTGGGCGCGGGAGCCACAGATACGCAGTATTTT.

The chain couples TRBV19 to TRBJ2-1; D unresolved. The CDR3 runs 13 residues. Deletions cut 0 bases from V and 7 bases from J, with 7 bases between. CDR1 is LNHDA and CDR2 is SQIVND in the germline V gene (reference sequence). CDR3 bases: TGTGCCAGTAGTATAGAGATGCTGAATGAGCAGTTCTTC. Encoded protein: CASSIEMLNEQFF.

The chain is built from TRBV5-1 and TRBJ1-2; the D gene is possibly TRBD1 (6 bases). Deletions cut 4 bases from V and 3 bases from J, with 13 bases between. The germline V gene has CDR1 SGHRS and CDR2 YFSETQ. CDR3 length: 14 amino acids. The CDR3 loop reads CASSANRDYYGYTF. The CDR3 DNA reads as TGCGCCAGCAGCGCGAACAGGGATTACTATGGCTACACCTTC.

A few counts support this clone. This rearrangement joins TRBV19 to TRBJ1-2, with D hard to call. The CDR3 sequence is 12 residues long. V lost 8 bases, J lost 4 bases, and 11 bases lay in between. Per germline, CDR1 LNHDA and CDR2 SQIVND (reference sequence). The CDR3 DNA is TGTGCCAGTTTGCACCCTATCTATGGCTACACCTTC. Its protein is CASLHPIYGYTF.

This clone appeared once. The chain combines TRBV28 with TRBJ2-1, with D perhaps matching TRBD1 or TRBD2 (5 bases each). The CDR3 runs to 16 residues. Germline-derived CDR1 and CDR2 are MDHEN and SYDVKM. Between the trimmed V and J ends, which lost 7 bases and 6 bases, there was a span of 22 bases. Here the CDR3 DNA reads TGTGCCAGCAAGTCCGCCGGGACCGAAGGTTCCAATGAGCAGTTCTTC. Its protein is CASKSAGTEGSNEQFF.

The V and J genes are TRBV15 and TRBJ2-7; D might be TRBD2 (6 bases). Trimming stripped 4 bases from V and 4 bases from J, with 14 bases between. The CDR3 is 14 residues long. Germline V gives CDR1 LNHNV, CDR2 YYDKDF (reference sequence). The CDR3 DNA sequence: TGTGCCACCAGCACGCGGCGGGGAGATTACGAGCAGTACTTC. Protein product: CATSTRRGDYEQYF.

Regarding this clone: Other DNA sequences of this sample code for an identical CDR3. The V call is TRBV7-8, the J call TRBJ2-1; 10 bases line up with TRBD2. The CDR3 is 15 residues long. V trimming: 1 base; J trimming: 6 bases; junction bases outside the gene matches: 3. CDR1 is SGHVS, CDR2 FQNEAQ, per germline. The CDR3 region is CASSLVLAGVNEQFF. CDR3 nucleotides: TGTGCCAGCAGCTTAGTGCTAGCGGGAGTCAATGAGCAGTTCTTC.

The chain is built from TRBV15 and TRBJ2-2; D is uncertain. Germline V gene lookup returns CDR1 LNHNV and CDR2 YYDKDF (reference sequence). CDR3 length: 11 residues. Trimming took 6 bases from V and 7 from J, leaving 6 bases between them. CDR3 in DNA: TGTGCCACCAGTTCTCTCGGGGAGCTGTTTTTT. The encoded protein is CATSSLGELFF.

The rearrangement links TRBV5-4 to TRBJ2-7, with 10 bases lining up with TRBD2. The germline CDR1 and CDR2 sequences are SGHNT and YYREEE (reference sequence). Unmatched junction bases numbered 4, after V lost 4 bases and J lost 0 bases. The CDR3 extends over 15 amino acids. Written as DNA, the CDR3 is TGTGCCAGCAGCCGTAGCGGGAGGAGCTCCTACGAGCAGTACTTC. It specifies CASSRSGRSSYEQYF.

This chain joins TRBV25-1 and TRBJ2-7; perhaps D is TRBD1 or TRBD2 (5 bases each). Germline loops: CDR1 MGHDK, CDR2 SYGVNS. The CDR3 consists of 13 residues. V was trimmed by 11 bases and J by 3 bases, leaving 17 bases between them. For the CDR3, the DNA is TGTGCCGCGGAGGACAATTCCAACTACGAGCAGTACTTC. Amino acid sequence: CAAEDNSNYEQYF.

Note on this clone: The sample carries other DNA sequences with the same CDR3. V gene TRBV7-9 combines with J gene TRBJ2-7, with D possibly TRBD2 on 6 matching bases. The V and J ends lost 1 base and 3 bases respectively, with 7 bases between them. From germline, CDR1 is SEHNR and CDR2 FQNEAQ (reference sequence). The CDR3 extends over 13 amino acids. The CDR3: CASSLGGGYEQYF. CDR3 nucleotide sequence: TGTGCCAGCAGCTTAGGGGGAGGCTACGAGCAGTACTTC.

Of note for this clone: Other DNA sequences in the sample encode the same CDR3. This sequence joins TRBV27 and TRBJ2-1; 8 bases map to TRBD2. In germline, CDR1 is MNHEY, CDR2 SMNVEV (reference sequence). This CDR3 is 14 amino acids long. The V gene end was trimmed by 5 bases and the J gene end by 1 base; junction bases not matched to a gene: 1. The CDR3 coding sequence is TGTGCCAGCAGTACTAGCGGATCCTACAATGAGCAGTTCTTC. Protein sequence: CASSTSGSYNEQFF.

The genes are TRBV27 and TRBJ2-7; 13 bases are shared with TRBD2. The V segment lost 7 bases and the J segment 5 bases; nucleotides outside the gene matches: 11. The CDR3 runs to 16 residues. Germline V gene sequence: CDR1 MNHEY, CDR2 SMNVEV (reference sequence). This CDR3 is CASKKLAGGPIHEQYF. The CDR3, as DNA: TGTGCCAGCAAAAAACTAGCGGGAGGGCCTATCCACGAGCAGTACTTC.